Given below is one T cell receptor (beta chain) in context. The antigen remains unidentified. Primers included in the PCR were 60 Vbeta and 13 Jbeta primers. Some clones are missing from TCRdb's copy, which holds only in-frame ones; the method was immunoSEQ multiplex PCR. In the table there are around 150,000 clones, approximately 88% of which are singletons. These data originate in a study of cytomegalovirus exposure and HLA in healthy donors. Overall study results and limits: A link between a missense DCLRE1C variant and TCR beta V- and J-gene trimming emerged from a later analysis. Reportedly, cytomegalovirus status was diagnosed with high sensitivity and specificity. With DRB1 most and HLA-C fewest, TCR association rates differed between HLA loci in a later analysis. In a later analysis, productive TCRs from donors in an Asian-associated ancestry cluster reportedly carried fewer N-insertions than the cohort mean.

The sequence derives from a woman aged 18-35 years in good health and CMV-seronegative. Sequences were obtained from PBMCs.

The DNA of the CDR3 is TGTGCCAGCAGCTTGGACAGGGGGCTGGGTCAGCCCCAGCATTTT. This translates into CASSLDRGLGQPQHF. The chain employs TRBV5-4 and TRBJ1-5; 9 bases are shared with TRBD1. Germline V gives CDR1 SGHNT, CDR2 YYREEE (reference sequence). Trimming at V came to 0 bases and at J to 6 bases, leaving 4 bases not matched to a gene. The CDR3 loop spans 15 amino acids.